These T cell receptor beta chains were read from a single sample in a study of T-cell reconstitution after alpha-beta-depleted transplantation in children. MiXCR, run by TCRdb on the PCR reads, gives a single entry per CDR3 protein. The repertoire holds a few hundred thousand distinct CDR3 sequences, with roughly 25% as singletons. The sequences come from PBMCs, mostly from graft donor cells, collected 180 days after TCRalphabeta/CD19-depleted stem cell transplant. All receptors derive from a male patient younger than 18 who had a stem cell transplant for acute lymphoblastic leukemia, so the T cells may come from the graft donor. The CDR3 runs from the conserved cysteine through the conserved F or W. Fields, in order: D gene, J gene, V gene, clone size, CDR3 protein, CDR3 DNA. D genes are given only for firm matches. The listing skips clone size in some rows; elsewhere it reads once, few, many or a size class.

TRBD1 | TRBJ1-2 | TRBV5-1 | . | CASSSHPQGSNYGYTF | TGCGCCAGCAGCTCCCACCCACAGGGGTCTAACTATGGCTACACCTTC
TRBD2 | TRBJ2-3 | TRBV5-1 | . | CASSYSPTSGGTDTQYF | TGCGCCAGCAGCTATTCCCCGACTAGCGGGGGCACAGATACGCAGTATTTT
. | TRBJ2-2 | TRBV27 | many | CASSFLGVSTGELFF | TGTGCCAGCAGTTTTTTAGGAGTCTCCACCGGGGAGCTGTTTTTT
. | TRBJ1-3 | TRBV9 | . | CASSVDGDSGNTIYF | TGTGCCAGCAGCGTAGACGGAGACTCTGGAAACACCATATATTTT
. | TRBJ2-7 | TRBV5-1 | many | CASSLGVSYEQYF | TGTGCCAGCAGCTTAGGGGTTTCCTACGAGCAGTACTTC
TRBD2 | TRBJ2-5 | TRBV7-3 | few | CASSLTGLAGETQYF | TGTGCCAGCAGCTTAACTGGACTAGCGGGAGAGACCCAGTACTTC
. | TRBJ2-1 | TRBV20-1 | many | CSARDGRASYNEQFF | TGCAGTGCTAGGGACGGGAGAGCCTCCTACAATGAGCAGTTCTTC
. | TRBJ1-5 | TRBV12-3/TRBV12-4 | . | CASRSHRVNQPQHF | TGTGCCAGCAGGTCCCACAGGGTTAATCAGCCCCAGCATTTT
. | TRBJ1-6 | TRBV5-1 | few | CASSRVGESSYNSPLHF | TGCGCCAGCAGCAGGGTCGGGGAGAGCTCCTATAATTCACCCCTCCACTTT
. | TRBJ2-6 | TRBV5-6 | . | CTSSSALGFYVLTF | TGTACCAGCAGCTCCGCACTAGGGTTCTACGTCTTGACTTTC
. | TRBJ2-5 | TRBV12-3/TRBV12-4 | few | CASRGEHGDRPRAETQYF | TGTGCCAGCAGGGGCGAGCACGGAGACAGGCCCCGAGCAGAGACCCAGTACTTC
TRBD2 | TRBJ2-1 | TRBV15 | . | CATSRLLAGEASEQFF | TGTGCCACCAGCAGGTTACTAGCGGGAGAAGCTAGTGAGCAGTTCTTC
TRBD1 | TRBJ2-1 | TRBV29-1 | many | CSVEGRDRVIYNEQFF | TGCAGCGTTGAGGGCCGGGACAGGGTTATCTACAATGAGCAGTTCTTC
TRBD2 | TRBJ2-1 | TRBV2 | few | CASSAWTSGTYNEQFF | TGTGCCAGCAGTGCTTGGACTAGCGGTACCTACAATGAGCAGTTCTTC
. | TRBJ2-6 | TRBV28 | few | CASSLGGEAGANVLTF | TGTGCCAGCAGTTTGGGCGGGGAAGCTGGGGCCAACGTCCTGACTTTC
. | TRBJ2-7 | TRBV5-1 | few | CASSLVPAIYEQYF | TGCGCCAGCAGCTTGGTGCCGGCCATTTACGAGCAGTACTTC
TRBD2 | TRBJ2-3 | TRBV4-1 | few | CASSQPSNLAGTTDTQYF | TGCGCCAGCAGCCAACCCTCGAACCTAGCGGGGACCACAGATACGCAGTATTTT
TRBD2 | TRBJ2-3 | TRBV3-1 | . | CASSRAGADTQYF | TGTGCCAGCAGCCGCGCGGGGGCAGATACGCAGTATTTT
. | TRBJ2-7 | TRBV5-1 | few | CASSPQGEVAREQYF | TGCGCCAGCAGCCCCCAGGGGGAGGTAGCGAGGGAGCAGTACTTC
. | TRBJ2-1 | TRBV13 | . | CASSALLANQGAYNEQFF | TGTGCCAGCAGTGCACTCTTGGCAAACCAAGGGGCCTACAATGAGCAGTTCTTC
TRBD2 | TRBJ2-5 | TRBV4-1 | many | CASSQETPGTSGRKTQYF | TGCGCCAGCAGCCAAGAAACCCCCGGGACTAGCGGGAGAAAGACCCAGTACTTC
. | TRBJ2-7 | TRBV5-1 | few | CASSLRLPSYEQYF | TGCGCCAGCAGCCTCCGGTTACCCTCCTACGAGCAGTACTTC
. | TRBJ2-2 | TRBV7-9 | few | CASSLPGGELFF | TGTGCCAGCAGCTTACCTGGCGGGGAGCTGTTTTTT
TRBD1 | TRBJ1-1 | TRBV7-9 | . | CASSLGPRITGGVTEAFF | TGTGCCAGCAGCTTAGGACCACGGATTACAGGGGGCGTTACTGAAGCTTTCTTT
. | TRBJ2-7 | TRBV12-3/TRBV12-4 | . | CASSLAPSDYEQYF | TGTGCCAGCAGTTTAGCCCCCTCGGATTACGAGCAGTACTTC
. | TRBJ2-3 | TRBV12-3/TRBV12-4 | . | CASSLSGHTDTQYF | TGTGCCAGCAGTTTAAGCGGACATACAGATACGCAGTATTTT
. | TRBJ1-2 | TRBV29-1 | . | CSVEFRGRPFMNYGYTF | TGCAGCGTTGAATTCCGGGGGCGCCCATTTATGAACTATGGCTACACCTTC
TRBD2 | TRBJ2-3 | TRBV20-1 | few | CSASPRGSGITDTQYF | TGCAGTGCTAGCCCGCGGGGGAGCGGTATCACAGATACGCAGTATTTT
. | TRBJ2-2 | TRBV25-1 | few | CASSVRQGIGELFF | TGTGCCAGCAGTGTTCGTCAGGGGATCGGGGAGCTGTTTTTT
. | TRBJ2-7 | TRBV7-6 | few | CASSATGGALSSYEQYF | TGTGCCAGCAGCGCCACAGGGGGGGCCCTTAGCTCCTACGAGCAGTACTTC
TRBD1 | TRBJ2-7 | TRBV10-2 | . | CATLDRGLAYEQYF | TGCGCCACCCTGGACAGGGGGTTAGCCTACGAGCAGTACTTC
. | TRBJ2-7 | TRBV4-1 | . | CASSVGGEVYF | TGCGCCAGCAGCGTAGGAGGGGAGGTGTACTTC
. | TRBJ1-1 | TRBV25-1 | few | CASSEYWQNTEAFF | TGTGCCAGCAGTGAATATTGGCAGAACACTGAAGCTTTCTTT
TRBD2 | TRBJ2-7 | TRBV12-3/TRBV12-4 | . | CASSHGLAGGPPYEQYF | TGTGCCAGCAGCCACGGACTAGCGGGAGGCCCCCCCTACGAGCAGTACTTC
. | TRBJ1-4 | TRBV11-2 | . | CASSPGTRREKLFF | TGTGCCAGCAGCCCCGGGACAAGGAGGGAAAAACTGTTTTTT
TRBD1 | TRBJ1-3 | TRBV12-3/TRBV12-4 | few | CASSLGDSSGNTIYF | TGTGCCAGCTCCCTGGGGGACAGCTCTGGAAACACCATATATTTT
TRBD2 | TRBJ2-7 | TRBV5-4 | . | CASSPGLADYEQYF | TGTGCCAGCAGCCCGGGACTAGCGGACTACGAGCAGTACTTC
. | TRBJ2-1 | TRBV20-1 | few | CSASWGLASYNEQFF | TGCAGTGCTAGTTGGGGGCTAGCGTCCTACAATGAGCAGTTCTTC
TRBD2 | TRBJ2-1 | TRBV12-3/TRBV12-4 | few | CASSSRLAGGRYNEQFF | TGTGCCAGCAGTTCCCGACTAGCGGGAGGCCGCTACAATGAGCAGTTCTTC
TRBD1 | TRBJ2-7 | TRBV27 | . | CASSRRDRGYREQYF | TGTGCCAGCAGTCGCCGGGACAGGGGGTATAGGGAGCAGTACTTC
. | TRBJ1-1 | TRBV7-6 | once | CASSSRVLTEAFF | TGTGCCAGCAGCTCCCGGGTCCTCACTGAAGCTTTCTTT
. | TRBJ2-3 | TRBV6-5 | . | CASSYGPQGPVTDTQYF | TGTGCCAGCAGTTACGGACCCCAGGGTCCGGTCACAGATACGCAGTATTTT
TRBD2 | TRBJ2-5 | TRBV9 | . | CASSTSWDYVRGKTQYF | TGTGCCAGCAGCACGTCGTGGGACTACGTCCGCGGGAAGACCCAGTACTTC
. | TRBJ2-7 | TRBV20-1 | few | CSARVRRPGVYEQYF | TGCAGTGCTAGAGTGAGGCGACCGGGAGTTTACGAGCAGTACTTC
TRBD2 | TRBJ2-7 | TRBV6-5 | . | CASSYETSGTTAYF | TGTGCCAGCAGTTACGAAACTAGCGGGACAACCGCGTACTTC
. | TRBJ2-4 | TRBV7-2 | few | CASSLAGLPSLAKNIQYF | TGTGCCAGCAGCTTAGCAGGACTTCCTAGTCTAGCCAAAAACATTCAGTACTTC